These 28 T cell receptor beta chains came from one sample sequenced in a study of blood T cell repertoires in COVID-19. The table came from immunoSEQ multiplex PCR; TCRdb's copy has only in-frame clones and leaves some out. The sample comprises about 140,000 clones, 75% to 80% of which are singletons, and under 3% rests with the top ten. The specimen was PBMCs or T cells enriched from blood (not recorded which). Receptors originate from a woman aged 45-59 years who had recovered from COVID-19.

The chain joins TRBV6-5 to TRBJ1-2; TRBD1 aligns across 8 bases. V was pared by 7 bases and J by 7 bases, with 14 bases of the junction left unmatched. This CDR3 has 15 residues. CDR1 and CDR2 (germline): MNHEY, SVGAGI. CDR3: CASTRGDRGVGGYTF. CDR3 in DNA: TGTGCCAGCACCCGGGGAGACAGGGGTGTGGGTGGCTACACCTTC.

This chain connects TRBV12-3 or TRBV12-4 to TRBJ1-2; TRBD1 might be the D (5 bases). Trimming left V 3 bases short and J 14 bases short, with 13 bases between. The CDR3 has 11 amino acids. CDR3 region: CASSFEGAGTF. The CDR3 DNA sequence: TGTGCCAGCAGTTTTGAAGGGGCAGGGACCTTC.

This clone was seen a handful of times. The gene calls are TRBV19 and TRBJ2-7; D might be TRBD2 (5 bases). Germline CDR1 LNHDA, CDR2 SQIVND (reference sequence). The CDR3 length is 16 residues. Trimming took off 1 base at V and 0 bases at J, with 13 bases between the two ends. The CDR3 here is CASSIAGLKSSYEQYF. CDR3 nucleotides: TGTGCCAGTAGTATAGCTGGACTGAAGAGCTCCTACGAGCAGTACTTC.

The chain is built from TRBV28 and TRBJ1-5; 8 nucleotides align to TRBD1. The CDR3 spans 16 residues. The V and J ends lost 6 bases and 2 bases, in that order; junction bases with no gene match: 9. Germline loops: CDR1 MDHEN, CDR2 SYDVKM. The CDR3 sequence: CASSRGQGRGNQPQHF. The CDR3 DNA is TGTGCCAGCAGCCGTGGACAGGGTAGAGGCAATCAGCCCCAGCATTTT.

This clone was recorded once. The J gene is TRBJ1-4, the V gene TRBV5-8; no definite D call. Per the germline V gene, CDR1 is SGHTS and CDR2 is YDEGEE. V was cut by 2 bases and J by 5 bases, with 10 bases left in between. This CDR3 is 14 amino acids long. The CDR3 DNA follows: TGTGCCAGCAGCTTCAGTTTCTCAAATGAAAAACTGTTTTTT. This codes for CASSFSFSNEKLFF. Full variable domain (outside the CDR3, taken from reference TRBV5-8 and TRBJ1-4): EAGVTQSPTHLIKTRGQQATLRCSPISGHTSVYWYQQALGLGLQFLLWYDEGEERNRGNFPPRFSGRQFPNYSSELNVNALELEDSALYLCASSFSFSNEKLFFGSGTQLSVL.

The count of this clone is one. The gene calls are TRBV5-1 and TRBJ2-1, with 15 bases matching TRBD2. J was trimmed by 6 bases and V by 4 bases; bases with no gene match: 11. The germline V gene has CDR1 SGHRS and CDR2 YFSETQ. The CDR3 sequence is 18 residues long. The CDR3 is CASSTGTSGGFIRNEQFF. The CDR3 nucleotides read TGCGCCAGCAGCACCGGGACTAGCGGGGGGTTTATTCGCAATGAGCAGTTCTTC.

This chain joins TRBV4-2 and TRBJ1-4; D possibly corresponds to TRBD1 (5 bases). Trimming shortened V by 2 bases and J by 15 bases, and 25 bases separated the two germline ends. The CDR3 has 16 residues. The V gene's germline CDR1 is LGHNA and CDR2 YNFKEQ. The CDR3 DNA follows: TGTGCCAGCAGCCAACTCGTACAGGAAGCCCTGTTGACGGTGTTTTTT. Translating it yields CASSQLVQEALLTVFF.

This clone was seen more than once but under ten times. The genes are TRBV29-1 and TRBJ1-2; a possible D gene is TRBD1 (6 bases). Per germline, CDR1 SQVTM and CDR2 ANQGSEA. V was cut by 3 bases and J by 4 bases, with 6 bases left in between. The CDR3 sequence is 11 residues long. CDR3 residues: CSVDRGYGYTF. The CDR3 bases are TGCAGCGTTGACAGGGGCTATGGCTACACCTTC.

The chain combines TRBV27 with TRBJ2-7, with 8 bases identical to TRBD2. This CDR3 has 16 amino acids. Trimming removed 5 bases from V and 7 bases from J; junction bases left unmatched: 16. Germline V gene sequence: CDR1 MNHEY, CDR2 SMNVEV (reference sequence). CDR3 protein: CASSPHSSGSSGEQYF. In DNA, the CDR3 is TGTGCCAGCAGTCCCCACTCTAGCGGGTCCTCGGGGGAGCAGTACTTC.

The V gene is TRBV7-9, the J gene TRBJ1-5; the match to TRBD1 covers 9 bases. In germline, CDR1 is SEHNR, CDR2 FQNEAQ (reference sequence). The CDR3 spans 15 residues. Trimming took 5 bases from V and 6 from J; bases not matched to a gene: 8. The DNA for the CDR3 is TGTGCCAGCAGCCCTACGGGACAGGGAGGTCAGCCCCAGCATTTT. This encodes CASSPTGQGGQPQHF.

This chain links TRBV10-1 with TRBJ2-7; D is undetermined. The CDR3 runs to 14 residues. Germline CDR1 reads WNHNN; CDR2 reads SYGVQD (reference sequence). V lost 6 bases and J lost 3, with 15 bases in between. The CDR3 reads CASRSPIPFYEQYF. The CDR3 nucleotides read TGCGCCAGCAGGAGTCCCATCCCTTTCTACGAGCAGTACTTC.

This sequence joins TRBV29-1 and TRBJ2-3, with 7 bases aligning to TRBD1. Germline values: CDR1 SQVTM, CDR2 ANQGSEA. Unmatched junction bases numbered 9, after V lost 3 bases and J lost 0 bases. CDR3 length equals 16 residues. The CDR3 region is CSVDAPGQPSTDTQYF. The CDR3 DNA sequence: TGCAGCGTTGATGCGCCGGGACAGCCGAGCACAGATACGCAGTATTTT.

V and J are TRBV5-1 and TRBJ1-3; D is ambiguous. Germline loops: CDR1 SGHRS, CDR2 YFSETQ. V lost 0 bases and J 2 bases, leaving 9 bases between the germline ends. There are 15 residues in the CDR3. The CDR3 region is CASSLAREPGNTIYF. The CDR3 DNA follows: TGCGCCAGCAGCTTGGCGCGGGAACCTGGAAACACCATATATTTT. The full variable domain, in which reference TRBV5-1 and TRBJ1-3 provide the parts outside the CDR3, is KAGVTQTPRYLIKTRGQQVTLSCSPISGHRSVSWYQQTPGQGLQFLFEYFSETQRNKGNFPGRFSGRQFSNSRSEMNVSTLELGDSALYLCASSLAREPGNTIYFGEGSWLTVV.

The J gene is TRBJ2-1, the V gene TRBV30; tentative D call: TRBD1 (5 bases). Germline V gene sequence: CDR1 GTSNPN, CDR2 SVGIG (reference sequence). Trimming stripped 3 bases from V and 7 bases from J, with 13 bases between. CDR3 length: 13 residues. The CDR3 here is CAWRTAPGNEQFF. In nucleotides, the CDR3 is TGTGCCTGGAGAACTGCACCAGGGAATGAGCAGTTCTTC.

This clone was recorded once. The germline gene is not matched at one end of the junction; a read error may be the cause. The chain uses TRBV12-5 and TRBJ1-1, with TRBD1 matching over 10 bases. The V gene's germline CDR1 is LGHNT and CDR2 FRNRAP. This CDR3 contains 12 residues. The CDR3 is CASGLGPDRGFF. For the CDR3, the DNA is TGTGCTAGTGGTTTGGGACCGGACAGGGGGTTTTTT.

The chain recombines TRBV28 with TRBJ1-1, with 7 positions matching TRBD1. The CDR3 consists of 16 residues. Germline V CDR1 and CDR2: MDHEN, SYDVKM. Trimming took 5 bases from V and 2 from J; bases not matched to a gene: 11. The CDR3 here is CASSISRQGGNTEAFF. CDR3 bases: TGTGCCAGCAGTATAAGTCGACAGGGCGGAAACACTGAAGCTTTCTTT.

The chain links TRBV7-8 to TRBJ1-2; 9 bases are a match to TRBD1. CDR3 length: 15 residues. Trimming at V came to 4 bases and at J to 7 bases, leaving 10 bases not matched to a gene. CDR1 is SGHVS and CDR2 is FQNEAQ in the germline V gene. CDR3 bases: TGTGCCAGCAGCTCCATGACCGGGACAGGGACTGGCTACACCTTC. It encodes CASSSMTGTGTGYTF.

V and J are TRBV2 and TRBJ1-2; TRBD1 might be the D (5 bases). V lost 2 bases and J lost 4, with 11 bases in between. This CDR3 spans 14 amino acids. The germline gives CDR1 SNHLY, CDR2 FYNNEI. The CDR3 is CASSENTGGYGYTF. CDR3 DNA sequence: TGTGCCAGCAGTGAAAACACGGGGGGCTATGGCTACACCTTC.

The V call is TRBV5-4, the J call TRBJ1-1; D unresolved. This CDR3 has 15 amino acids. Per the germline V gene, CDR1 is SGHNT and CDR2 is YYREEE (reference sequence). Trimming cost V 0 bases and J 4 bases, with 13 bases left between them. CDR3: CASSLEQLRATEAFF. The CDR3 nucleotides read TGTGCCAGCAGCTTGGAACAGTTGAGGGCCACTGAAGCTTTCTTT.

The V call is TRBV19, the J call TRBJ1-2, with TRBD1 as a possible D gene (5 bases). From germline, CDR1 is LNHDA and CDR2 SQIVND (reference sequence). V lost 9 bases and J 4 bases, leaving 18 bases between the germline ends. CDR3 length equals 14 residues. Here the CDR3 reads CASSPGGRGYGYTF. The CDR3 DNA is TGTGCCAGCTCGCCGGGGGGTCGAGGCTATGGCTACACCTTC.

This rearrangement joins TRBV27 to TRBJ2-3, with 7 nucleotides matching TRBD1. This CDR3 has 15 residues. The germline CDR1 and CDR2 sequences are MNHEY and SMNVEV (reference sequence). The ends lost 6 bases at V and 3 bases at J; junction bases unmatched: 9. The CDR3 loop reads CASSPPDRTTDTQYF. CDR3 DNA sequence: TGTGCCAGCAGCCCACCGGACAGGACTACAGATACGCAGTATTTT.

The chain uses TRBV12-5 and TRBJ2-1; 10 positions agree with TRBD1. J was trimmed by 8 bases and V by 6 bases; bases with no gene match: 10. Germline CDR1 is LGHNT and CDR2 is FRNRAP. The CDR3 loop spans 15 amino acids. The CDR3 here is CASGTGTGVRDEQFF. The CDR3 DNA follows: TGTGCTAGTGGCACCGGGACAGGGGTCAGGGATGAGCAGTTCTTC.

The chain joins TRBV30 to TRBJ2-1, with D possibly being TRBD1 (5 bases). Germline V gene sequence: CDR1 GTSNPN, CDR2 SVGIG (reference sequence). Between the trimmed V and J ends, which lost 3 bases and 5 bases, there was a span of 14 bases. The CDR3 contains 14 residues. Written as DNA, the CDR3 is TGTGCCTGGAGCGCACAGGTGACGGACAATGAGCAGTTCTTC. As protein: CAWSAQVTDNEQFF.

The J gene is TRBJ2-2, the V gene TRBV4-2; weak D call: TRBD1 (6 bases). This CDR3 has 16 residues. CDR1 is LGHNA and CDR2 is YNFKEQ in the germline V gene. The V gene lost 3 bases and the J gene lost 3 bases, with 14 bases spanning the gap. In DNA, the CDR3 is TGTGCCAGCAGCCAGCTTGGGGGCACAGACACCGGGGAGCTGTTTTTT. The encoded protein is CASSQLGGTDTGELFF.

This clone was seen once. The chain uses TRBV11-2 and TRBJ2-7; D unresolved. This CDR3 is built from 11 residues. V was cut by 5 bases and J by 9 bases, with 11 bases left in between. Looked up from germline, CDR1 is SGHAT and CDR2 is FQNNGV. CDR3 nucleotides: TGTGCCAGCAGCGGCCAGGTTGGGCAGTACTTC. Encoded protein: CASSGQVGQYF.

This clone was counted between two and nine times. At the DNA level, this CDR3 is encoded by other sequences in the same sample as well. The gene calls are TRBV29-1 and TRBJ2-1; weak D call: TRBD1 (6 bases). The CDR3 is 12 amino acids. From germline, CDR1 is SQVTM and CDR2 ANQGSEA. The V end lost 5 bases, the J end lost 6 bases, and 11 bases lay between the germline ends. CDR3 sequence (DNA): TGCAGCGTTACAGGGTTAGGCAATGAGCAGTTCTTC. It codes for CSVTGLGNEQFF.

This chain uses TRBV7-3 with TRBJ2-1; D is ambiguous. The CDR3 has 13 amino acids. Germline CDR1 is SGHTA and CDR2 is FQGTGA. The V gene lost 2 bases and the J gene lost 5 bases, with 7 bases spanning the gap. CDR3 protein: CASSLVYNNEQFF. The CDR3 DNA sequence: TGTGCCAGCAGCTTAGTGTACAACAATGAGCAGTTCTTC.

The chain is built from TRBV10-1 and TRBJ2-1; 8 nucleotides match TRBD2. The junction had 15 bases not matched to a gene; V was cut back by 0 bases and J by 8 bases. This CDR3 has 18 residues. The germline gives CDR1 WNHNN, CDR2 SYGVQD (reference sequence). CDR3 in amino acids: CASSESGRGLGGSDEQFF. For the CDR3, the DNA is TGCGCCAGCAGTGAGTCTGGTCGGGGACTAGGGGGGAGCGATGAGCAGTTCTTC.